This T cell receptor beta chain was observed in a study of monozygotic twins with inflammatory bowel disease. The study's findings and limits: IBD patients shared fewer clonotypes with others than healthy twins, especially with disease activity. The co-twins with IBD showed lower TCRbeta diversity (inverse Simpson) than their healthy siblings.

Template switching appended UMIs that held a 6-nucleotide sample barcode. TCRdb derives one entry per CDR3 protein from the 5' RACE reads, leaving out DNA. Its table lists 350,000 to 400,000 distinct CDR3 sequences. Regarding this clonotype: Its cognate antigen is unknown.

CDR3 length: 14 residues. Sequencing was performed on blood. The chain links TRBV12-3 or TRBV12-4 to TRBJ2-1; the D gene TCRdb calls, TRBD1, cannot be checked with no DNA. This receptor was obtained from a human donor with ulcerative colitis or Crohn's disease, or a healthy co-twin of an affected twin (not recorded which). The CDR3 loop reads CASRVAGGYNEQFF.